A single sample is the source of the 16 T cell receptor beta chains below, sequenced in a study of blood T cell repertoires in COVID-19. Profiled with immunoSEQ multiplex PCR; TCRdb holds only in-frame clones, not every one. The sample has roughly 250,000 clones, around 83% seen once. The sequenced material came from peripheral blood. These receptors were taken from a woman aged 40 to 50 who had recovered from COVID-19.

V is TRBV6-5 and J is TRBJ1-1, with D hard to call. Germline lookup yields CDR1 MNHEY and CDR2 SVGAGI. Trimming left V 10 bases short and J 1 base short, with 13 bases between. The CDR3 spans 13 residues. CDR3 sequence: CATSLHPNTEAFF. The CDR3 DNA follows: TGTGCCACCTCACTGCACCCGAACACTGAAGCTTTCTTT.

In DNA form, the CDR3 reads TGTGCCAGCAGTTACACCCATGGACAGGGTGTTAGTGGAGCTTTCTTT. It encodes CASSYTHGQGVSGAFF. V usage is TRBV6-7 and J usage is TRBJ1-1; 8 bases are a match to TRBD1. TRBV6-7 is treated as an ORF (open reading frame) with a function not yet certain. With 2 bases clipped from V and 10 bases from J, the junction kept 15 bases outside the gene matches. The CDR3 consists of 16 residues.

J is TRBJ1-5 and V is TRBV28; TRBD1 agrees at 7 bases. Germline trimming cut 2 bases from V and 3 bases from J; bases unmatched to any gene: 4. Germline loops: CDR1 MDHEN, CDR2 SYDVKM. The CDR3 runs to 15 residues. Written as DNA, the CDR3 is TGTGCCAGCAGTTTACCGACAGGGAACAATCAGCCCCAGCATTTT. Translating it yields CASSLPTGNNQPQHF.

V usage is TRBV7-3 and J usage is TRBJ2-2; tentative D call: TRBD1 (5 bases). There are 14 residues in the CDR3. Germline CDR1 is SGHTA and CDR2 is FQGTGA. Trimming cost V 3 bases and J 4 bases, with 9 bases left between them. CDR3 sequence reads: CASSFHRSTGELFF. CDR3 DNA: TGTGCCAGCAGCTTCCACAGGAGCACCGGGGAGCTGTTTTTT.

The CDR3 coding sequence is TGTGCCAGCAGCCAAGGGGGACAGGGCCCGAATGAAAAACTGTTTTTT. Translated: CASSQGGQGPNEKLFF. The chain has TRBV5-4 and TRBJ1-4; 9 bases match TRBD1. CDR3 size: 16 residues. The J segment lost 5 bases and the V segment lost 4 bases, leaving 9 bases of the junction unmatched. Germline V gene sequence: CDR1 SGHNT, CDR2 YYREEE (reference sequence).

This chain joins TRBV28 and TRBJ1-5; 7 bases map to TRBD1. Germline CDR1 and CDR2: MDHEN and SYDVKM. The CDR3 runs to 15 residues. The V segment lost 6 bases and the J segment 9 bases; nucleotides outside the gene matches: 14. CDR3 in DNA: TGTGCCAGCAGCCTGAGACAGGGAGGTCTTCGGCCCCAGCATTTT. Translated, it gives CASSLRQGGLRPQHF.

The CDR3 here is CASSLGGHYGYTF. The CDR3 DNA sequence: TGTGCCAGCAGCTTAGGCGGGCACTATGGCTACACCTTC. The rearrangement joins TRBV5-6 to TRBJ1-2; D unresolved. Per germline, CDR1 SGHDT and CDR2 YYEEEE. Trimming took off 2 bases at V and 3 bases at J, with 8 bases between the two ends. The CDR3 has 13 amino acids.

The genes are TRBV25-1 and TRBJ1-3, with D perhaps TRBD1 (5 bases). Trimming took off 4 bases at V and 2 bases at J, with 18 bases between the two ends. The CDR3 is made up of 17 amino acids. Germline V gene sequence: CDR1 MGHDK, CDR2 SYGVNS. The CDR3 DNA reads TGTGCCAGCAGTGGGGACGAACCAGGGACTGCTGGAAACACCATATATTTT. It specifies CASSGDEPGTAGNTIYF.

The chain uses TRBV27 and TRBJ2-2; 8 bases are shared with TRBD1. The CDR3 runs to 17 residues. V lost 5 bases and J lost 3; bases outside the gene matches: 11. Germline V gene data show CDR1 as MNHEY and CDR2 as SMNVEV (reference sequence). This chain's CDR3 is CASSPTPDRADTGELFF. CDR3 DNA sequence: TGTGCCAGCAGTCCAACCCCGGACAGGGCGGACACCGGGGAGCTGTTTTTT.

The V and J genes are TRBV5-1 and TRBJ1-5; the match to TRBD1 covers 9 bases. Trimming at V came to 9 bases and at J to 7 bases, leaving 8 bases not matched to a gene. The CDR3 contains 13 residues. From germline, CDR1 is SGHRS and CDR2 YFSETQ. Here the CDR3 reads CATGQGPGQPQHF. The DNA for the CDR3 is TGCGCCACCGGACAGGGGCCGGGACAGCCCCAGCATTTT.

This chain connects TRBV7-9 to TRBJ2-3; TRBD2 agrees at 8 bases. Per germline, CDR1 SEHNR and CDR2 FQNEAQ (reference sequence). This CDR3 region has 15 residues. With 3 bases clipped from V and 5 bases from J, the junction kept 7 bases outside the gene matches. CDR3 sequence (DNA): TGTGCCAGCAGCTTTTCTGAACTAGCGGTAGATACGCAGTATTTT. Amino acid sequence: CASSFSELAVDTQYF.

This chain links TRBV9 with TRBJ2-2, with 11 nucleotides matching TRBD1. The CDR3 sequence is 16 residues long. CDR1 and CDR2 from the germline V gene are SGDLS and YYNGEE. Unmatched junction bases numbered 4, after V lost 1 base and J lost 5 bases. CDR3 residues: CASSVLGTGGTGELFF. For the CDR3, the DNA is TGTGCCAGCAGCGTACTGGGGACAGGGGGAACCGGGGAGCTGTTTTTT.

The V call is TRBV18, the J call TRBJ2-7, with D perhaps TRBD1 (6 bases). Germline V gives CDR1 KGHSH, CDR2 LQKENI. This CDR3 spans 13 amino acids. The ends were cut back, 3 bases at V and 2 bases at J, with 8 bases in the middle. CDR3 amino acids: CASSPTGPYEQYF. Written as DNA, the CDR3 is TGTGCCAGCTCACCTACAGGGCCCTACGAGCAGTACTTC.

This chain joins TRBV6-6 and TRBJ1-1; TRBD1 aligns across 7 bases. With V trimmed by 5 bases and J by 0 bases, 12 bases remained unmatched. CDR3 length: 17 residues. Germline CDR1 MNHNY, CDR2 SVGAGI (reference sequence). CDR3 DNA: TGTGCCAGCAGTCCCGGGACAGCCTTTAGGGTGAACACTGAAGCTTTCTTT. Its protein product is CASSPGTAFRVNTEAFF.

The chain is built from TRBV28 and TRBJ1-2; 7 bases line up with TRBD1. The germline V gene has CDR1 MDHEN and CDR2 SYDVKM. There are 14 residues in the CDR3. V shed 5 bases, J shed 3 bases, and the junction held 6 bases outside the gene matches. The CDR3 region has the DNA TGTGCCAGCAGTCTGACAGGGATTGACTATGGCTACACCTTC. Amino acids: CASSLTGIDYGYTF.

J is TRBJ2-2 and V is TRBV6-5; D is possibly TRBD1 (5 bases). The V end was cut by 7 bases, the J end by 1 base, with 7 bases between. Germline V CDR1 and CDR2: MNHEY, SVGAGI. The CDR3 runs to 13 residues. For the CDR3, the DNA is TGTGCCAGCAAACAGGAGAACACCGGGGAGCTGTTTTTT. Amino acid sequence: CASKQENTGELFF.